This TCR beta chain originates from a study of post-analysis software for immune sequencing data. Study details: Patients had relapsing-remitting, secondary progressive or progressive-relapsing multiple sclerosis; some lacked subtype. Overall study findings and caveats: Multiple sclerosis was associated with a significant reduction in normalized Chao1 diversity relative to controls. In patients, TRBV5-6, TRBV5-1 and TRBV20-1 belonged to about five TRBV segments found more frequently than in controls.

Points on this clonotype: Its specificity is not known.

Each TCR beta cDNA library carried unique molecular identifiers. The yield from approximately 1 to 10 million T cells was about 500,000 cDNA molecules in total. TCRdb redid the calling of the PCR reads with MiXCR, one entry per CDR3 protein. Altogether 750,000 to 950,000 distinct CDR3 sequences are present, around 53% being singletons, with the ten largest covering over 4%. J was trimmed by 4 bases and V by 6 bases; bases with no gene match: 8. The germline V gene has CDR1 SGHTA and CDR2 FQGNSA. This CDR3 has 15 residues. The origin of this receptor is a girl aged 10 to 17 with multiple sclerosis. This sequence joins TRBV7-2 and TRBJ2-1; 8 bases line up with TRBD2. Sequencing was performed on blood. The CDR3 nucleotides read TGTGCCAGCAGTACGCTCGCGGGAGGTTACAATGAGCAGTTCTTC. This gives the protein CASSTLAGGYNEQFF.